These 8 T cell receptor beta chains originate from one sample sequenced in a study of blood T cell repertoires in COVID-19. Using immunoSEQ multiplex PCR, the repertoire was profiled, and TCRdb retains in-frame clones only, with some absent. The table lists some 260,000 clones, 82% of them singletons, with 2.5% to 3.5% in the top ten. The sample consisted of peripheral blood. These receptors all come from a woman in her late teens or twenties with acute or convalescent COVID-19.

This chain links TRBV30 with TRBJ2-3; 7 bases are a match to TRBD1. The germline gives CDR1 GTSNPN, CDR2 SVGIG (reference sequence). This CDR3 has 15 amino acids. The V segment lost 0 bases and the J segment 3 bases; nucleotides outside the gene matches: 6. CDR3 loop: CAWSVGGYRTDTQYF. DNA of the CDR3: TGTGCCTGGAGTGTAGGGGGCTATAGGACAGATACGCAGTATTTT. Complete variable domain (other parts from reference TRBV30 and TRBJ2-3): SQTIHQWPATLVQPVGSPLSLECTVEGTSNPNLYWYRQAAGRGLQLLFYSVGIGQISSEVPQNLSASRPQDRQFILSSKKLLLSDSGFYLCAWSVGGYRTDTQYFGPGTRLTVL.

The V gene is TRBV4-2, the J gene TRBJ2-1; 12 nucleotides agree with TRBD2. Trimming took 3 bases from V and 8 from J; bases not matched to a gene: 5. This CDR3 is built from 15 residues. CDR1 and CDR2 (germline): LGHNA, YNFKEQ. The CDR3 DNA reads TGTGCCAGCAGCCAGACTAGCGGGAGTCCTGATGAGCAGTTCTTC. Its translation: CASSQTSGSPDEQFF.

This clone was picked up a small number of times. V is TRBV7-2 and J is TRBJ2-1; 7 nucleotides agree with TRBD2. This CDR3 has 13 amino acids. Germline CDR1 is SGHTA and CDR2 is FQGNSA. The V segment lost 5 bases and the J segment 6 bases; nucleotides outside the gene matches: 4. The CDR3 sequence: CASSQRTSNEQFF. CDR3 nucleotides: TGTGCCAGCAGCCAGAGGACTAGCAATGAGCAGTTCTTC. Filled out from reference TRBV7-2 and TRBJ2-1, the complete variable domain reads GAGVSQSPSNKVTEKGKDVELRCDPISGHTALYWYRQSLGQGLEFLIYFQGNSAPDKSGLPSDRFSAERTGGSVSTLTIQRTQQEDSAVYLCASSQRTSNEQFFGPGTRLTVL.

V gene TRBV11-2 combines with J gene TRBJ1-2, with TRBD1 as a possible D gene (5 bases). Germline V gives CDR1 SGHAT, CDR2 FQNNGV. The CDR3 has 13 amino acids. The V and J ends lost 1 base and 8 bases respectively, with 11 bases between them. CDR3 protein: CASSLAGGDGYTF. The CDR3 bases are TGTGCCAGCAGCTTAGCCGGGGGGGACGGCTACACCTTC.

This clone was seen a handful of times. The chain is built from TRBV5-6 and TRBJ2-2, with unresolved D. The CDR3 covers 16 residues. Germline V gives CDR1 SGHDT, CDR2 YYEEEE. V lost 6 bases, J lost 0 bases, and 15 bases lay in between. DNA for the CDR3: TGTGCCAGCACCAACATGGCATTTACGAACACCGGGGAGCTGTTTTTT. As protein: CASTNMAFTNTGELFF.

This sequence joins TRBV4-3 and TRBJ2-3; no firm D call. The length of the CDR3 is 14 residues. The V and J ends lost 6 bases and 1 base respectively, with 11 bases between them. Germline values: CDR1 LGHNA, CDR2 YSLEER. CDR3 sequence (DNA): TGCGCCAGCAGTCGCAGCGCCCGCACAGATACGCAGTATTTT. Residues: CASSRSARTDTQYF.

The chain combines TRBV6-5 with TRBJ1-2; D possibly corresponds to TRBD1 (5 bases). This CDR3 has 15 residues. Looked up from germline, CDR1 is MNHEY and CDR2 is SVGAGI. V was trimmed by 3 bases and J by 2 bases, leaving 13 bases between them. CDR3 in DNA: TGTGCCAGCAGTTATGGGCAGGCAGGGAACTATGGCTACACCTTC. This sequence encodes CASSYGQAGNYGYTF.

With respect to this clone: Sequence at one end of the junction differs from germline and may be a read error. This chain's CDR3 is CASSYSPLANYGYTF. In DNA form, the CDR3 reads TGTGCCAGCAGTTACTCCCCCCTGGCGAACTATGGCTACACCTTT. The J gene is TRBJ1-2, the V gene TRBV6-5; no reliable D call. CDR3 length equals 15 residues. Germline V gene sequence: CDR1 MNHEY, CDR2 SVGAGI.